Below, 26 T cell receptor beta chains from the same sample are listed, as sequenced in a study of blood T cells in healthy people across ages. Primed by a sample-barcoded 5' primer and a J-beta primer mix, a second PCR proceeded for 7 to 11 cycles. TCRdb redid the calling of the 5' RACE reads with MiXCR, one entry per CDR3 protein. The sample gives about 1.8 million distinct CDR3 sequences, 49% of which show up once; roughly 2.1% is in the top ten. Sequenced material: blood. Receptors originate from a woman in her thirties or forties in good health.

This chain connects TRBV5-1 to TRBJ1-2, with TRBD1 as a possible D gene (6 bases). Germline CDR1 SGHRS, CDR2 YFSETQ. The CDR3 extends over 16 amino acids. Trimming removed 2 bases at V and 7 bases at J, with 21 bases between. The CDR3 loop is CASSFDSGGALSGYTF. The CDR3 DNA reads TGCGCCAGCAGCTTTGATTCCGGGGGCGCGCTGAGTGGCTACACCTTC.

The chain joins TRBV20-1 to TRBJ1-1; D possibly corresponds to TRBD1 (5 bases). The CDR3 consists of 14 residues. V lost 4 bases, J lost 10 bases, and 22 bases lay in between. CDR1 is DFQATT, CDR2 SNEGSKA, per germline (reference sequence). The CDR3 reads CSATRDARSSSAFF. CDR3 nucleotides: TGCAGTGCTACAAGGGACGCCCGGAGTTCTTCAGCTTTCTTT.

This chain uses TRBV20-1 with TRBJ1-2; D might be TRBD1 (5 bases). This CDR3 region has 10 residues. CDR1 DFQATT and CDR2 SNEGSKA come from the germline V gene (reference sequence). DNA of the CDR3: TGCAGCCTCAGGGACTATGGCTACACCTTC. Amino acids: CSLRDYGYTF.

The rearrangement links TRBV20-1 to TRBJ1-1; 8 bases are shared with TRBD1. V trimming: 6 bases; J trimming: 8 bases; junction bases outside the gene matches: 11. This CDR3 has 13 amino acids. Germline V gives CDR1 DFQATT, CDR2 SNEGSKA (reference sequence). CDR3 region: CSAGKDRGKEAFF. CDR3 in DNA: TGCAGTGCCGGGAAAGACAGGGGAAAGGAAGCTTTCTTT.

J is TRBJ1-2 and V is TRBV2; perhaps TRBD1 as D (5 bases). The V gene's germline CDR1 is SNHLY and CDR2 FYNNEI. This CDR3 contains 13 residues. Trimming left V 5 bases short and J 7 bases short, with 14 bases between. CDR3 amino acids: CASSPSRESGYTF. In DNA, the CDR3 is TGTGCCAGCAGTCCGAGCAGGGAGAGTGGCTACACCTTC.

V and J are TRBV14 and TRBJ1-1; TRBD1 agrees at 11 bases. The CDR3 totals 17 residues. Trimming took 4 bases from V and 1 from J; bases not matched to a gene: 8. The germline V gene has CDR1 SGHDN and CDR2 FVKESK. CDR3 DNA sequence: TGTGCCAGCAGCCTAACCCCGGGACAGGGGGAGAACACTGAAGCTTTCTTT. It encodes CASSLTPGQGENTEAFF.

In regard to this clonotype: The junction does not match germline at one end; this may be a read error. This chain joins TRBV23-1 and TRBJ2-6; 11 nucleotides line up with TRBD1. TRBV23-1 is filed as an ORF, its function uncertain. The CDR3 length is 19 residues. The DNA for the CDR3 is TGCGCCAGCAGTCAATCTGGGACAGGGGGTTTGACTGGGGCCAACGTCTTGACTTTC. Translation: CASSQSGTGGLTGANVLTF.

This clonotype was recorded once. The CDR3 DNA sequence: TGTGCCACCAGTGATTCAGAGGGACAGGGTTCATTCAATGAGCAGTTCTTC. Protein: CATSDSEGQGSFNEQFF. The chain uses TRBV24-1 and TRBJ2-1; 9 bases line up with TRBD1. The CDR3 is 17 amino acids. Germline CDR1 KGHDR, CDR2 SFDVKD. Losses at the gene ends were 2 bases for V and 6 bases for J; bases not matched to a gene: 10.

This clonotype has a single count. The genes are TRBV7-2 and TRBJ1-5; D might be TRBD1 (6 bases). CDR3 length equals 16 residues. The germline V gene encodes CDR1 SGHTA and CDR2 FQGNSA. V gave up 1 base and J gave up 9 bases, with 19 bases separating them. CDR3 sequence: CASSLGGGTPFWPQHF. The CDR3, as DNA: TGTGCCAGCAGCTTAGGTGGCGGGACACCCTTTTGGCCCCAGCATTTT.

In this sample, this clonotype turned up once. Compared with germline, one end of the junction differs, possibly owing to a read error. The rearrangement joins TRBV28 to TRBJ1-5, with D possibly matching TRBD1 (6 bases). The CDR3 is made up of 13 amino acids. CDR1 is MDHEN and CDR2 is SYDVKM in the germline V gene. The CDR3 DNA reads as TGTGCCAGCATTCATCAGGGGAATCGGCCCCAGCATTTT. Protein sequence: CASIHQGNRPQHF.

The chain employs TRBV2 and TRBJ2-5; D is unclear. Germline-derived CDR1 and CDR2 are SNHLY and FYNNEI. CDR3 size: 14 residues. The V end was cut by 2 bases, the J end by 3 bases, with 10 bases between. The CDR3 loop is CASSETTWEETQYF. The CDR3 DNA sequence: TGTGCCAGCAGTGAAACGACCTGGGAAGAGACCCAGTACTTC.

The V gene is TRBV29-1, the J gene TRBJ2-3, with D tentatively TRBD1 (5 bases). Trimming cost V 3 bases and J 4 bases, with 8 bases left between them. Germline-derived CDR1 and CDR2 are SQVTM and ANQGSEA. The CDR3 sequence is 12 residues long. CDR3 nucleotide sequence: TGCAGCGTTGAGACAGCTTCAGATACGCAGTATTTT. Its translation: CSVETASDTQYF.

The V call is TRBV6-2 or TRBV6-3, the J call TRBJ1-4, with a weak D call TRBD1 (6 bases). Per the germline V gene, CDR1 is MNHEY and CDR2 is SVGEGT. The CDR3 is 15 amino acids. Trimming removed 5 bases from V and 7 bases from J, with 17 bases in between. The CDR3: CASSLGDRTSEKLFF. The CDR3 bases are TGTGCCAGCAGTCTTGGAGACAGGACATCTGAAAAACTGTTTTTT.

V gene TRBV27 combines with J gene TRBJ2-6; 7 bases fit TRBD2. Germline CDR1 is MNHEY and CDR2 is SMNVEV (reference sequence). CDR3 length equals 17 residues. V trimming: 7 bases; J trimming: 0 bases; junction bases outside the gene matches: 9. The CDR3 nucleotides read TGTGCCAGCACCCACCCGGGGAGGGACTCTGGGGCCAACGTCCTGACTTTC. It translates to CASTHPGRDSGANVLTF.

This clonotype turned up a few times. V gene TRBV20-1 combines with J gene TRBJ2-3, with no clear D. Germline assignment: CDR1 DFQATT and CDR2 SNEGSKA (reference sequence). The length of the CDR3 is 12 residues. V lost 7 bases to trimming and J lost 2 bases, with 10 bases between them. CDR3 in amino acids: CSVKLTTDTQYF. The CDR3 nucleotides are TGCAGTGTTAAACTTACCACAGATACGCAGTATTTT.

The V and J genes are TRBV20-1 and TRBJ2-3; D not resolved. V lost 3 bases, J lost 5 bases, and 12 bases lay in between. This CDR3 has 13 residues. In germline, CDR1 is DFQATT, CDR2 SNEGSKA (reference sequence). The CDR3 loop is CSASLKVGDTQYF. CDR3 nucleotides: TGCAGTGCTAGTCTCAAGGTGGGAGATACGCAGTATTTT.

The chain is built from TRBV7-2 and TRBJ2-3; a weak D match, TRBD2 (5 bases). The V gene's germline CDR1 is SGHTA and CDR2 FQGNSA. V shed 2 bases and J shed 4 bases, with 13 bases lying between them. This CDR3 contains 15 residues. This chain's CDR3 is CASSLQPHSADTQYF. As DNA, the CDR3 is TGTGCCAGCAGCTTACAGCCCCATAGCGCAGATACGCAGTATTTT. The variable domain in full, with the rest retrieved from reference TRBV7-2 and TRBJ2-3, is GAGVSQSPSNKVTEKGKDVELRCDPISGHTALYWYRQSLGQGLEFLIYFQGNSAPDKSGLPSDRFSAERTGGSVSTLTIQRTQQEDSAVYLCASSLQPHSADTQYFGPGTRLTVL.

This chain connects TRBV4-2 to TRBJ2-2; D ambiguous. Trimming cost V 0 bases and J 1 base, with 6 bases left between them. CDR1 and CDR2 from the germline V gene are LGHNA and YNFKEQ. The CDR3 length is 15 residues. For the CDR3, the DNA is TGTGCCAGCAGCCAAGATAAGAGGAACACCGGGGAGCTGTTTTTT. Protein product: CASSQDKRNTGELFF.

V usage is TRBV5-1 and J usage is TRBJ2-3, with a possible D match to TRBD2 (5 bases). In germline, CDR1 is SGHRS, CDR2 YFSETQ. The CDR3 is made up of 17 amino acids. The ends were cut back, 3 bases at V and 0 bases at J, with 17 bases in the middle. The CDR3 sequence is CASSSHPRAGSTDTQYF. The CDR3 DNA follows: TGCGCCAGCAGCTCTCATCCTCGGGCGGGTAGCACAGATACGCAGTATTTT.

The CDR3 region is CSARDWGSGGALDAQYF. The CDR3 DNA sequence: TGCAGTGCTAGAGATTGGGGAAGCGGGGGGGCATTGGATGCGCAGTATTTT. The chain uses TRBV20-1 and TRBJ2-3; 10 nucleotides line up with TRBD2. J was trimmed by 10 bases and V by 0 bases; bases with no gene match: 16. The CDR3 covers 17 residues. Germline V gene data show CDR1 as DFQATT and CDR2 as SNEGSKA (reference sequence).

The CDR3 nucleotides read TGTGCCAGCAGCTTAGCTAGCGGGGGGATCGGCTCCTACGAGCAGTACTTC. It specifies CASSLASGGIGSYEQYF. The chain links TRBV7-2 to TRBJ2-7; 10 bases agree with TRBD2. The germline CDR1 and CDR2 sequences are SGHTA and FQGNSA. This CDR3 has 17 amino acids. The J segment lost 0 bases and the V segment lost 0 bases, leaving 5 bases of the junction unmatched.

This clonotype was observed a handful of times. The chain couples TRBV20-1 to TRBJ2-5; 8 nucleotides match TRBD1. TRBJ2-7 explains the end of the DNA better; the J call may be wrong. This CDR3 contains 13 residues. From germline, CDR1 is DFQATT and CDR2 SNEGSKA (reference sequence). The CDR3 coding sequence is TGCAGTGCTAGTGGACAGGGACTCTACGAGCAGTACTTC. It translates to CSASGQGLYEQYF.

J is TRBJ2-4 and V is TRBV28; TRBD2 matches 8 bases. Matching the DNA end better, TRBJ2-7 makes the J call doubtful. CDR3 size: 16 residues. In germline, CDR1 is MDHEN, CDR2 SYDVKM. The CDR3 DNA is TGTGCCAGCGTACCAGACGGGGGGGCCCCAGCCTACGAGCAGTACTTC. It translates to CASVPDGGAPAYEQYF.

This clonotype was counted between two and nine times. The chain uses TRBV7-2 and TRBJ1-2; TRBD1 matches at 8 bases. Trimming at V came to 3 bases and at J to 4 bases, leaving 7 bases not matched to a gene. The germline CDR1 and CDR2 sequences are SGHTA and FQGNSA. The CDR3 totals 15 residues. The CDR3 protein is CASSFRGQATYGYTF. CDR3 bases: TGTGCCAGCAGCTTTCGGGGACAGGCGACCTATGGCTACACCTTC.

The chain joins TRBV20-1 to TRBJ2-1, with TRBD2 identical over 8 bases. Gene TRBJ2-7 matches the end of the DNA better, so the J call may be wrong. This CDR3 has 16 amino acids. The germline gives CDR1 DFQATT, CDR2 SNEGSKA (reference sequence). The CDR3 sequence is CSARDLDGGAYNEQYF. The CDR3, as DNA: TGCAGTGCTAGAGATTTGGACGGGGGGGCCTACAATGAGCAGTACTTC.

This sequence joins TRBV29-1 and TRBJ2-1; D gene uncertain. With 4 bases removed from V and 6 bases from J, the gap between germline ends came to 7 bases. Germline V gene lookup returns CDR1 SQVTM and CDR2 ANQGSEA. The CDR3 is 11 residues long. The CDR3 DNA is TGCAGCGTTGTAGGCAGCAATGAGCAGTTCTTC. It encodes CSVVGSNEQFF.